This T cell receptor beta chain was documented in a study of cytomegalovirus exposure and HLA in healthy donors. To note about this clone: Its antigen is not known.

Points from the study as a whole: CMV antigen specificity was confirmed in vitro for a few CMV-associated chains.

The CDR3 loop spans 15 amino acids. V was cut by 0 bases and J by 1 base, with 9 bases left in between. Looked up from germline, CDR1 is MNHEY and CDR2 is SMNVEV (reference sequence). Only in-frame clones appear in the TCRdb table, and some are missing; sequencing was by immunoSEQ multiplex PCR. Of about 190,000 clones listed, approximately 80% were seen once; the top ten hold roughly 7%. The chain has TRBV27 and TRBJ1-2; D gene uncertain. This TCR came from a young man in good health and CMV-seropositive. Sequenced material: PBMCs. The CDR3 region is CASSLSPFSNYGYTF. CDR3 nucleotides: TGTGCCAGCAGTTTATCCCCGTTCAGTAACTATGGCTACACCTTC.